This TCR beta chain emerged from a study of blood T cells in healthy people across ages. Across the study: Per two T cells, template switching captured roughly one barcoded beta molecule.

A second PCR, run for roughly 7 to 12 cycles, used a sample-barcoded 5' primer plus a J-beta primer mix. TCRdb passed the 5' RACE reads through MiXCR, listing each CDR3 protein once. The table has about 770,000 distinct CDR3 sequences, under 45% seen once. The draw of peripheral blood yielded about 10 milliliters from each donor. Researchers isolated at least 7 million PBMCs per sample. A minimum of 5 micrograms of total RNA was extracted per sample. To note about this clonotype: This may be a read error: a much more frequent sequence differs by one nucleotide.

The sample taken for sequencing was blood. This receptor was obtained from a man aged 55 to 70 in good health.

The CDR3 coding sequence is TGTGCCAGCAGTGGGACGGGACGAGAGACCCAGTACTTC. Translation gives CASSGTGRETQYF. The chain carries TRBV2 and TRBJ2-5; D might be TRBD1 or TRBD2, each matching 5 bases. CDR1 and CDR2 from the germline V gene are SNHLY and FYNNEI. CDR3 length: 13 residues. Deletions cut 4 bases from V and 4 bases from J, with 10 bases between.